This entry lists 18 T cell receptor beta chains sequenced from one sample in a study of shared clonotypes between healthy human individuals. Profiling relied on immunoSEQ multiplex PCR, and the TCRdb table lists in-frame clones only, not all of them. The data contain roughly 1.5 million clones, 98% of them singletons. Sequenced sample: naive CD4+ T cells sorted from blood. As to subset: CD45RA+ positively selected. These receptors were taken from a man younger than 45 in good health.

The genes are TRBV4-1 and TRBJ1-2, with D uncertain. V was clipped by 1 base and J by 0 bases, with 15 bases between them. The CDR3 totals 17 residues. Looked up from germline, CDR1 is MGHRA and CDR2 is YSYEKL. CDR3 sequence: CASSQGPLETANYGYTF. The CDR3 coding sequence is TGCGCCAGCAGCCAAGGTCCCTTGGAGACGGCTAACTATGGCTACACCTTC.

The gene calls are TRBV10-3 and TRBJ1-2; D not certain. Germline V gene lookup returns CDR1 ENHRY and CDR2 SYGVKD. The CDR3 is 16 amino acids. V lost 3 bases and J lost 4, with 18 bases in between. CDR3 nucleotides: TGTGCCATCAGTGACCCTAAAGCGGGTTTAGCCTATGGCTACACCTTC. Translated: CAISDPKAGLAYGYTF.

V is TRBV7-2 and J is TRBJ2-5, with 12 positions matching TRBD2. Per germline, CDR1 SGHTA and CDR2 FQGNSA. The ends lost 1 base at V and 1 base at J; junction bases unmatched: 4. The CDR3 sequence is 17 residues long. CDR3 DNA: TGTGCCAGCAGCTTAGTGTCTAGCGGGAGGGGCCAAGAGACCCAGTACTTC. It is translated as CASSLVSSGRGQETQYF.

The V and J genes are TRBV7-9 and TRBJ2-6; TRBD1 matches 11 bases. The CDR3 runs to 18 residues. The germline V gene has CDR1 SEHNR and CDR2 FQNEAQ (reference sequence). Unmatched junction bases numbered 6, after V lost 4 bases and J lost 1 base. The CDR3 reads CASSYPGTGGSGANVLTF. CDR3 coding DNA: TGTGCCAGCAGCTACCCCGGGACAGGGGGTTCTGGGGCCAACGTCCTGACTTTC.

The chain links TRBV9 to TRBJ2-3, with 7 bases aligning to TRBD2. Trimming took 0 bases from V and 4 from J; bases not matched to a gene: 5. Germline loops: CDR1 SGDLS, CDR2 YYNGEE. This CDR3 spans 15 amino acids. This CDR3 reads CASSVGAGAPDTQYF. The CDR3 nucleotides read TGTGCCAGCAGCGTAGGGGCGGGAGCCCCAGATACGCAGTATTTT. Full variable domain (rest looked up from reference TRBV9 and TRBJ2-3): DSGVTQTPKHLITATGQRVTLRCSPRSGDLSVYWYQQSLDQGLQFLIQYYNGEERAKGNILERFSAQQFPDLHSELNLSSLELGDSALYFCASSVGAGAPDTQYFGPGTRLTVL.

This clone occurred once. This rearrangement joins TRBV10-3 to TRBJ2-2, with 8 bases aligning to TRBD2. V trimming: 5 bases; J trimming: 1 base; junction bases outside the gene matches: 15. From germline, CDR1 is ENHRY and CDR2 SYGVKD. There are 19 residues in the CDR3. The CDR3 DNA is TGTGCCATCAGTCCATACCGAACTGGGACTAGACTGAACACCGGGGAGCTGTTTTTT. Its protein is CAISPYRTGTRLNTGELFF.

The gene calls are TRBV28 and TRBJ2-1; D gene uncertain. Germline V gene data show CDR1 as MDHEN and CDR2 as SYDVKM. The CDR3 sequence is 12 residues long. V was clipped by 6 bases and J by 14 bases, with 17 bases between them. CDR3 nucleotides: TGTGCCAGCAGACTGGACGGAGAGATGGAGTTCTTC. Protein: CASRLDGEMEFF.

V is TRBV6-6 and J is TRBJ1-4; D not resolved. This CDR3 is built from 15 residues. CDR1 and CDR2 (germline): MNHNY, SVGAGI (reference sequence). V was cut by 5 bases and J by 3 bases, with 13 bases left in between. The CDR3 reads CASSHVLGPNEKLFF. CDR3 coding DNA: TGTGCCAGCAGTCACGTCTTGGGCCCTAATGAAAAACTGTTTTTT.

The genes are TRBV28 and TRBJ1-5; D not certain. CDR1 and CDR2 (germline): MDHEN, SYDVKM. The CDR3 is 17 amino acids. V lost 5 bases to trimming and J lost 9 bases, with 26 bases between them. This chain's CDR3 is CASSRAGSLRTGLPQHF. The CDR3 DNA sequence: TGTGCCAGCAGTCGGGCGGGCAGTCTCAGGACTGGGTTGCCCCAGCATTTT.

Details on this clone: This sample includes further DNA sequences coding for the same CDR3. The chain couples TRBV18 to TRBJ1-4, with 7 bases that match TRBD1. The ends lost 4 bases at V and 6 bases at J; junction bases unmatched: 5. Germline V lookup: CDR1 KGHSH, CDR2 LQKENI. CDR3 length equals 14 residues. The CDR3 DNA reads as TGTGCCAGCTCACGGAACAGGGGAGATGAAAAACTGTTTTTT. Its translation: CASSRNRGDEKLFF.

V gene TRBV7-2 combines with J gene TRBJ2-3; tentatively, D is TRBD2 (6 bases). Per germline, CDR1 SGHTA and CDR2 FQGNSA. This CDR3 is 17 amino acids long. Trimming shortened V by 5 bases and J by 0 bases, and 18 bases separated the two germline ends. CDR3 DNA: TGTGCCAGCAGCCTTCTCGGGGTAGGGACTAGCACAGATACGCAGTATTTT. Amino acids: CASSLLGVGTSTDTQYF.

The V and J genes are TRBV12-5 and TRBJ1-1, with 7 positions matching TRBD1. The germline V gene has CDR1 LGHNT and CDR2 FRNRAP. The CDR3 has 14 amino acids. The V gene end was trimmed by 1 base and the J gene end by 1 base; junction bases not matched to a gene: 0. CDR3 nucleotides: TGTGCTAGTGGTTTGGACAGGGGGAACACTGAAGCTTTCTTT. Translated: CASGLDRGNTEAFF.

V gene TRBV19 combines with J gene TRBJ2-1; 11 nucleotides agree with TRBD2. Germline CDR1 and CDR2: LNHDA and SQIVND (reference sequence). Trimming cost V 10 bases and J 4 bases; bases outside gene matches: 12. This CDR3 spans 16 amino acids. This CDR3 reads CATGTSGDLGYNEQFF. CDR3 in DNA: TGTGCCACCGGGACTAGCGGAGATCTCGGGTACAATGAGCAGTTCTTC.

This clone has only one observation. The chain combines TRBV11-2 with TRBJ2-7; D might be TRBD1 or TRBD2, each matching 6 bases. Germline V gene lookup returns CDR1 SGHAT and CDR2 FQNNGV. This CDR3 contains 17 residues. Trimming shortened V by 6 bases and J by 1 base, and 22 bases separated the two germline ends. The CDR3 is CASSSMYGGLNSYEQYF. The CDR3 nucleotides read TGTGCCAGCAGTTCGATGTATGGGGGGCTTAATTCCTACGAGCAGTACTTC.

The rearrangement uses TRBV15 and TRBJ2-1; D possibly matches TRBD1 or TRBD2 (5 bases each). CDR1 LNHNV and CDR2 YYDKDF come from the germline V gene (reference sequence). The CDR3 runs to 19 residues. V was trimmed by 0 bases and J by 3 bases, leaving 21 bases between them. The DNA for the CDR3 is TGTGCCACCAGCAGAGATGGGACCCACCGATTGCGCTACTACAATGAGCAGTTCTTC. Translation: CATSRDGTHRLRYYNEQFF.

The rearrangement joins TRBV15 to TRBJ2-2; the D is unclear. The CDR3 is 15 amino acids. Germline V CDR1 and CDR2: LNHNV, YYDKDF (reference sequence). V was pared by 3 bases and J by 6 bases, with 14 bases between. The CDR3 protein is CATSSRARSAGELFF. The CDR3 nucleotides read TGTGCCACCAGCAGCCGCGCACGTTCAGCCGGGGAGCTGTTTTTT.

CDR3: CASSTGTATSGANVLTF. CDR3 DNA sequence: TGCGCCAGCAGCACCGGGACAGCTACCTCGGGGGCCAACGTCCTGACTTTC. This rearrangement joins TRBV5-1 to TRBJ2-6; 7 bases line up with TRBD1. The trim removed 4 bases at V and 4 bases at J, leaving 11 bases unmatched. The CDR3 is 17 residues long. Germline V gene data show CDR1 as SGHRS and CDR2 as YFSETQ.

J is TRBJ1-5 and V is TRBV5-1; unclear D gene. The germline V gene has CDR1 SGHRS and CDR2 YFSETQ. This CDR3 spans 14 amino acids. Trimming removed 4 bases at V and 7 bases at J, with 15 bases between. In nucleotides, the CDR3 is TGCGCCAGCAGCCCGGATACGGGTGGCCAGCCCCAGCATTTT. Its translation is CASSPDTGGQPQHF.